Listed below are T cell receptor beta chains from one sample, sequenced in a study of blood T cell repertoires in COVID-19. The method was immunoSEQ multiplex PCR; TCRdb's version includes in-frame clones alone and lacks a portion of them. The data show about 250,000 clones, 80% to 90% seen once. Sequencing was done on a sample of PBMCs or T cells enriched from blood (not recorded which). These receptors came from a man aged 40-50 years who had recovered from COVID-19. CDR3s include the opening cysteine and the closing phenylalanine or tryptophan. Fields, in order: D gene, clone size, J gene, V gene, CDR3 protein, CDR3 DNA. The D gene is left open where the match is weak. Some rows have no size entry. The others give once, few or many, or a class for an expanded clone.

d_gene: TRBD1; abundance: -; j_gene: TRBJ1-2; v_gene: TRBV3-1/TRBV3-2; CDR3aa: CASSPGDRANYGYTF; CDR3nt: TGTGCCAGCAGCCCAGGGGACAGGGCTAACTATGGCTACACCTTC
d_gene: TRBD2; abundance: -; j_gene: TRBJ2-3; v_gene: TRBV7-9; CDR3aa: CASSLALGGGGSSTDTQYF; CDR3nt: TGTGCCAGCAGCTTAGCCCTCGGGGGGGGTGGCTCGAGCACAGATACGCAGTATTTT
d_gene: TRBD2; abundance: -; j_gene: TRBJ2-3; v_gene: TRBV3-1/TRBV3-2; CDR3aa: CASSQDWGLGRTDTQYF; CDR3nt: TGTGCCAGCAGCCAAGATTGGGGACTAGGGCGGACAGATACGCAGTATTTT
d_gene: TRBD1; abundance: -; j_gene: TRBJ1-1; v_gene: TRBV4-2; CDR3aa: CASSQAGTDTEAFF; CDR3nt: TGTGCCAGCAGCCAAGCCGGGACAGATACTGAAGCTTTCTTT
d_gene: -; abundance: -; j_gene: TRBJ1-1; v_gene: TRBV5-1; CDR3aa: CASSPSAGENTEAFF; CDR3nt: TGCGCCAGCAGTCCGTCCGCAGGGGAGAACACTGAAGCTTTCTTT
d_gene: -; abundance: few; j_gene: TRBJ2-7; v_gene: TRBV11-2; CDR3aa: CASSPLPYEQYF; CDR3nt: TGTGCCAGCAGCCCCCTCCCCTACGAGCAGTACTTC
d_gene: -; abundance: -; j_gene: TRBJ2-2; v_gene: TRBV18; CDR3aa: CASSPWRETTGELFF; CDR3nt: TGTGCCAGCTCACCATGGCGGGAAACCACCGGGGAGCTGTTTTTT
d_gene: TRBD1; abundance: -; j_gene: TRBJ1-4; v_gene: TRBV3-1/TRBV3-2; CDR3aa: CASSQVGDRVYEKLFF; CDR3nt: TGTGCCAGCAGCCAAGTGGGGGACAGGGTTTATGAAAAACTGTTTTTT
d_gene: TRBD2; abundance: -; j_gene: TRBJ2-7; v_gene: TRBV6-2/TRBV6-3; CDR3aa: CASSYSTSGNYEQYF; CDR3nt: TGTGCCAGCAGTTACTCTACTAGCGGGAACTACGAGCAGTACTTC
d_gene: TRBD1; abundance: -; j_gene: TRBJ1-2; v_gene: TRBV14; CDR3aa: CASSFGQDYGYTF; CDR3nt: TGTGCCAGCAGTTTCGGACAGGACTATGGCTACACCTTC
d_gene: -; abundance: -; j_gene: TRBJ1-1; v_gene: TRBV10-3; CDR3aa: CAIRRDQNTEAFF; CDR3nt: TGTGCCATCAGGCGGGACCAGAACACTGAAGCTTTCTTT
d_gene: -; abundance: -; j_gene: TRBJ2-1; v_gene: TRBV5-4; CDR3aa: CASSPQKGPSSYNEQFF; CDR3nt: TGTGCCAGCAGCCCACAAAAGGGGCCAAGCTCCTACAATGAGCAGTTCTTC
d_gene: -; abundance: -; j_gene: TRBJ1-2; v_gene: TRBV24-1; CDR3aa: CATASTGKNYGYTF; CDR3nt: TGTGCCACCGCCTCCACAGGGAAGAACTATGGCTACACCTTC
d_gene: -; abundance: -; j_gene: TRBJ1-2; v_gene: TRBV30; CDR3aa: CAWSEEVRSNYGYTF; CDR3nt: TGTGCCTGGAGTGAGGAGGTACGGAGTAACTATGGCTACACCTTC
d_gene: -; abundance: -; j_gene: TRBJ1-1; v_gene: TRBV6-5; CDR3aa: CASQGSDTEAFF; CDR3nt: TGTGCCAGCCAGGGATCGGACACTGAAGCTTTCTTT
d_gene: TRBD1; abundance: once; j_gene: TRBJ2-1; v_gene: TRBV5-1; CDR3aa: CASSFGRTGVYNEQFF; CDR3nt: TGCGCCAGCAGCTTTGGTCGGACAGGTGTCTACAATGAGCAGTTCTTC
d_gene: TRBD2; abundance: -; j_gene: TRBJ2-1; v_gene: TRBV29-1; CDR3aa: CSVDTRASGTYNEQFF; CDR3nt: TGCAGCGTTGATACTCGCGCTAGCGGGACCTACAATGAGCAGTTCTTC
d_gene: TRBD2; abundance: -; j_gene: TRBJ2-5; v_gene: TRBV9; CDR3aa: CASSAGGGGETQYF; CDR3nt: TGTGCCAGCAGCGCTGGGGGGGGAGGAGAGACCCAGTACTTC
d_gene: TRBD2; abundance: -; j_gene: TRBJ2-1; v_gene: TRBV7-2; CDR3aa: CASSLVVAAGAFSYNEQFF; CDR3nt: TGTGCCAGCAGCTTAGTGGTCGCGGCGGGAGCGTTCTCCTACAATGAGCAGTTCTTC
d_gene: TRBD1; abundance: -; j_gene: TRBJ2-7; v_gene: TRBV7-6; CDR3aa: CASSLAWTGPYEQYF; CDR3nt: TGTGCCAGCAGCTTAGCCTGGACAGGACCCTACGAGCAGTACTTC
d_gene: TRBD2; abundance: -; j_gene: TRBJ2-7; v_gene: TRBV4-2; CDR3aa: CASSQPGGLAVGTYEQYF; CDR3nt: TGTGCCAGCAGCCAACCAGGGGGACTAGCGGTGGGAACCTACGAGCAGTACTTC
d_gene: TRBD1; abundance: -; j_gene: TRBJ2-5; v_gene: TRBV4-1; CDR3aa: CASSQDRDSQETQYF; CDR3nt: TGCGCCAGCAGCCAAGATAGGGACAGTCAAGAGACCCAGTACTTC
d_gene: TRBD1; abundance: -; j_gene: TRBJ1-1; v_gene: TRBV7-3; CDR3aa: CASSPGTADTEAFF; CDR3nt: TGTGCCAGCAGCCCCGGGACAGCTGACACTGAAGCTTTCTTT
d_gene: -; abundance: -; j_gene: TRBJ1-4; v_gene: TRBV15; CDR3aa: CATSRGAGGEKLFF; CDR3nt: TGTGCCACCAGCAGAGGAGCAGGAGGGGAAAAACTGTTTTTT
d_gene: -; abundance: -; j_gene: TRBJ1-4; v_gene: TRBV30; CDR3aa: CAWRTAFNEKLFF; CDR3nt: TGTGCCTGGAGGACAGCCTTTAATGAAAAACTGTTTTTT
d_gene: TRBD2; abundance: once; j_gene: TRBJ2-1; v_gene: TRBV4-2; CDR3aa: CASSQAWRGALTYNEQFF; CDR3nt: TGTGCCAGCAGCCAAGCCTGGCGGGGGGCACTTACCTACAATGAGCAGTTCTTC
d_gene: -; abundance: -; j_gene: TRBJ2-7; v_gene: TRBV7-2; CDR3aa: CASSLDRNAYEQYF; CDR3nt: TGTGCCAGCAGCTTAGACAGGAACGCCTACGAGCAGTACTTC
d_gene: -; abundance: -; j_gene: TRBJ1-5; v_gene: TRBV7-2; CDR3aa: CASSLTGYQPQHF; CDR3nt: TGTGCCAGCAGCTTAACAGGGTATCAGCCCCAGCATTTT
d_gene: TRBD2; abundance: once; j_gene: TRBJ2-7; v_gene: TRBV27; CDR3aa: CASSPGLAYEQYF; CDR3nt: TGTGCCAGCAGTCCCGGACTAGCTTACGAGCAGTACTTC
d_gene: -; abundance: -; j_gene: TRBJ1-1; v_gene: TRBV11-1; CDR3aa: CASSHAGATEAFF; CDR3nt: TGTGCCAGCAGCCACGCGGGGGCCACTGAAGCTTTCTTT
d_gene: -; abundance: few; j_gene: TRBJ1-5; v_gene: TRBV6-5; CDR3aa: CASQPHREVNQPQHF; CDR3nt: TGTGCCAGTCAACCCCACAGGGAAGTGAACCAGCCCCAGCATTTT
d_gene: TRBD1; abundance: -; j_gene: TRBJ1-2; v_gene: TRBV18; CDR3aa: CASSPITLDRKSRGYTF; CDR3nt: TGTGCCAGCTCACCGATTACCTTGGACAGGAAGAGCAGGGGCTACACCTTC
d_gene: TRBD1; abundance: -; j_gene: TRBJ1-5; v_gene: TRBV5-1; CDR3aa: CASSPTGNSNQPQHF; CDR3nt: TGCGCCAGCAGTCCGACAGGGAATAGCAATCAGCCCCAGCATTTT
d_gene: -; abundance: -; j_gene: TRBJ2-5; v_gene: TRBV6-2/TRBV6-3; CDR3aa: CASSYLYGVQETQYF; CDR3nt: TGTGCCAGCAGTTACCTCTACGGGGTCCAAGAGACCCAGTACTTC
d_gene: -; abundance: -; j_gene: TRBJ2-7; v_gene: TRBV9; CDR3aa: CASSRGQGYEQYF; CDR3nt: TGTGCCAGCAGCCGGGGACAAGGCTACGAGCAGTACTTC
d_gene: -; abundance: -; j_gene: TRBJ1-5; v_gene: TRBV19; CDR3aa: CASSAGPPQHF; CDR3nt: TGTGCCAGTAGTGCAGGGCCGCCCCAGCATTTT
d_gene: TRBD2; abundance: -; j_gene: TRBJ2-7; v_gene: TRBV6-2/TRBV6-3; CDR3aa: CASSPALAGDEQYF; CDR3nt: TGTGCCAGCAGCCCCGCGCTAGCGGGGGACGAGCAGTACTTC
d_gene: -; abundance: once; j_gene: TRBJ2-7; v_gene: TRBV10-3; CDR3aa: CAIKGPESGEQYF; CDR3nt: TGTGCCATCAAGGGGCCCGAAAGTGGGGAGCAGTACTTC
d_gene: -; abundance: -; j_gene: TRBJ1-2; v_gene: TRBV29-1; CDR3aa: CSADAGGRYTF; CDR3nt: TGCAGCGCTGACGCGGGTGGCAGATACACCTTC
d_gene: -; abundance: few; j_gene: TRBJ2-7; v_gene: TRBV28; CDR3aa: CASSSASYEQYF; CDR3nt: TGTGCCAGCAGTTCCGCGAGCTACGAGCAGTACTTC
d_gene: -; abundance: -; j_gene: TRBJ1-1; v_gene: TRBV29-1; CDR3aa: CSAAGGLETEAFF; CDR3nt: TGCAGCGCTGCTGGGGGACTGGAGACTGAAGCTTTCTTT